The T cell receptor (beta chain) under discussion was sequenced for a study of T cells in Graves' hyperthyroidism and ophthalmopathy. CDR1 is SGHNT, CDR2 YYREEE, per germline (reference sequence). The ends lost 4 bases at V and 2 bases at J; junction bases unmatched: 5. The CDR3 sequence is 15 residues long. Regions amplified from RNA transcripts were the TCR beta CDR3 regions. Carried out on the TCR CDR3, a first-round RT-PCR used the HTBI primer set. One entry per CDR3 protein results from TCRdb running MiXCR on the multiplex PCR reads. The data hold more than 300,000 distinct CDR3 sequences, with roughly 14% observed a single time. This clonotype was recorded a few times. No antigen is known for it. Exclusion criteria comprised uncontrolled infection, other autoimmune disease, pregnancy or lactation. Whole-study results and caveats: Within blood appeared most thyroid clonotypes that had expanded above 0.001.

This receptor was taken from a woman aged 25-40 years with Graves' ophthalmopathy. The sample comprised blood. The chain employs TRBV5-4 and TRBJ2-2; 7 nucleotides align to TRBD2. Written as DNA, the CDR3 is TGTGCCAGCAGCAAAGGGACTATTAACACCGGGGAGCTGTTTTTT. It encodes CASSKGTINTGELFF.